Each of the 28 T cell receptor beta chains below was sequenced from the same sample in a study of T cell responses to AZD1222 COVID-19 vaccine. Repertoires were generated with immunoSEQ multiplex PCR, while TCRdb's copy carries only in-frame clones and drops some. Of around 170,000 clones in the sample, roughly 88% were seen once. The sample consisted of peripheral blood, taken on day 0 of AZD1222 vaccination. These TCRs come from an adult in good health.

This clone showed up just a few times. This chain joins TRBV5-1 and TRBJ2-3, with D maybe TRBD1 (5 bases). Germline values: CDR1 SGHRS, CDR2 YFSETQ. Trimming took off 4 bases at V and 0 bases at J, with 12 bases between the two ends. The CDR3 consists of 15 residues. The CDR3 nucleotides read TGCGCCAGCAGCAAGACAGCCTATAGCACAGATACGCAGTATTTT. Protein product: CASSKTAYSTDTQYF.

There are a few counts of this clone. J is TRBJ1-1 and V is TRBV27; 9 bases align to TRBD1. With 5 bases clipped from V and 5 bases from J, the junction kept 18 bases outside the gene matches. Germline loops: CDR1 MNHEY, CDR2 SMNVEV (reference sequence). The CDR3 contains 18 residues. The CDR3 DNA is TGTGCCAGCAGTCTCCGTAAGGCTACAGGGGGCGTAGGGACTGAAGCTTTCTTT. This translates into CASSLRKATGGVGTEAFF.

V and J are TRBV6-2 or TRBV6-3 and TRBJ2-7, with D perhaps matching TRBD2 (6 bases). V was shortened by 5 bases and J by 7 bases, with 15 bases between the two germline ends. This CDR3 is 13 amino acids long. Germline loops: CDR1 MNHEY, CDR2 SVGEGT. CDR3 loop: CASSLNRAGEQYF. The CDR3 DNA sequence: TGTGCCAGCAGTCTGAACCGCGCGGGGGAGCAGTACTTC.

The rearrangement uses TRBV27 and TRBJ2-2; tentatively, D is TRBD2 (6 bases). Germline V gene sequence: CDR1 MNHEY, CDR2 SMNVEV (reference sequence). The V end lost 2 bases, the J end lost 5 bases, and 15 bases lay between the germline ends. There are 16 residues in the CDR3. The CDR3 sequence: CASSLTLGAGTGELFF. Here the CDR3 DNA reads TGTGCCAGCAGTTTAACTTTGGGTGCGGGGACCGGGGAGCTGTTTTTT.

The CDR3: CASTLSSGAYNEQFF. CDR3 sequence (DNA): TGTGCCAGTACGTTGTCCAGCGGGGCCTACAATGAGCAGTTCTTC. The chain couples TRBV19 to TRBJ2-1; 7 nucleotides agree with TRBD2. The germline CDR1 and CDR2 sequences are LNHDA and SQIVND (reference sequence). Losses at the gene ends were 7 bases for V and 2 bases for J; bases not matched to a gene: 8. This CDR3 is 15 amino acids long.

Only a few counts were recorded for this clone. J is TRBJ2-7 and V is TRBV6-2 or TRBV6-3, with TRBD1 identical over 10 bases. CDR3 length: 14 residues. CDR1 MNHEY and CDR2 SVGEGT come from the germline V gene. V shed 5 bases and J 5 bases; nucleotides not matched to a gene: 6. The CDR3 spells CASSRGQGVDEQYF. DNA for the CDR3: TGTGCCAGCAGTCGCGGACAGGGGGTTGACGAGCAGTACTTC.

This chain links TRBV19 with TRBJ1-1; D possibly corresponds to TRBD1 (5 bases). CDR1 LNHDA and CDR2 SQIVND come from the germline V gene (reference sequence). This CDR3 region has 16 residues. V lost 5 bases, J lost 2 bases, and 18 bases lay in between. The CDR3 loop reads CASSPGQGSPNTEAFF. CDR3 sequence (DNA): TGTGCCAGTAGTCCAGGGCAGGGCTCGCCCAACACTGAAGCTTTCTTT.

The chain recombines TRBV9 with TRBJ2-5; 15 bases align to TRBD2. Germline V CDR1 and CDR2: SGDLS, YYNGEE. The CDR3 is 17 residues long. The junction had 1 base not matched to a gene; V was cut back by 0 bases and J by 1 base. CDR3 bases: TGTGCCAGCAGCGTAGGGACTAGCGGGGGGGCCCAAGAGACCCAGTACTTC. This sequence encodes CASSVGTSGGAQETQYF. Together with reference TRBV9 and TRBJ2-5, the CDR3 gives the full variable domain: DSGVTQTPKHLITATGQRVTLRCSPRSGDLSVYWYQQSLDQGLQFLIQYYNGEERAKGNILERFSAQQFPDLHSELNLSSLELGDSALYFCASSVGTSGGAQETQYFGPGTRLLVL.

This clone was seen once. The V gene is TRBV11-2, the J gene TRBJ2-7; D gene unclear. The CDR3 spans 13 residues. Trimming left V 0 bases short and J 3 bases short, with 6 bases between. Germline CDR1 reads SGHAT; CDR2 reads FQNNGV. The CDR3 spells CASSLDRVYEQYF. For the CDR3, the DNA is TGTGCCAGCAGCTTAGATCGCGTCTACGAGCAGTACTTC.

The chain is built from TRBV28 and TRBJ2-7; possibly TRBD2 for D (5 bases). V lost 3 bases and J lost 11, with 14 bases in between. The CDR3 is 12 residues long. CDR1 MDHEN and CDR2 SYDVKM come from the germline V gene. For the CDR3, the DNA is TGTGCCAGCAGTTTCGTCTGGGGAGAGGAGTACTTC. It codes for CASSFVWGEEYF. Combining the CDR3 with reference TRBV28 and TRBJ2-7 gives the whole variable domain DVKVTQSSRYLVKRTGEKVFLECVQDMDHENMFWYRQDPGLGLRLIYFSYDVKMKEKGDIPEGYSVSREKKERFSLILESASTNQTSMYLCASSFVWGEEYFGPGTRLTVT.

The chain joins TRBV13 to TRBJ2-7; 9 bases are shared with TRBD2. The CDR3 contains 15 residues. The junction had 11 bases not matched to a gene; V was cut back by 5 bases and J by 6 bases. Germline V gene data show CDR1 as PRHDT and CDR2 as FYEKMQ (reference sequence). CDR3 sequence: CASSVQTSGSTEQYF. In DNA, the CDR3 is TGTGCCAGCAGCGTTCAGACTAGCGGTAGTACCGAGCAGTACTTC. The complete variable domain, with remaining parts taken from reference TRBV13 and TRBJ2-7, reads AAGVIQSPRHLIKEKRETATLKCYPIPRHDTVYWYQQGPGQDPQFLISFYEKMQSDKGSIPDRFSAQQFSDYHSELNMSSLELGDSALYFCASSVQTSGSTEQYFGPGTRLTVT.

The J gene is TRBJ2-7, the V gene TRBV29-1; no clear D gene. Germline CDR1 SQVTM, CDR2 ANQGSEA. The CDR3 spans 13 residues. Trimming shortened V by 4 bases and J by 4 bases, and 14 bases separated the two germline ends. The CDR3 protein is CSVVSLVGYEQYF. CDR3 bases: TGCAGCGTTGTCTCCCTGGTGGGTTACGAGCAGTACTTC.

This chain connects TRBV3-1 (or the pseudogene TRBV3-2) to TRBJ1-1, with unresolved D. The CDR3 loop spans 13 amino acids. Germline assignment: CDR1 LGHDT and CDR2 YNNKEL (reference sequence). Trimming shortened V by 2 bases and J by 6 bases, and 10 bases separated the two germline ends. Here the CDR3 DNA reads TGTGCCAGCAGCCAAACTCCCCGGCCTGAAGCTTTCTTT. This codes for CASSQTPRPEAFF.

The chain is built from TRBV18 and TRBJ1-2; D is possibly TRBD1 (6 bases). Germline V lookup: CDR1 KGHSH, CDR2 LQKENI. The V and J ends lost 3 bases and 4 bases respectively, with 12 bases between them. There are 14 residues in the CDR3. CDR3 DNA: TGTGCCAGCTCACCGTCGGGACAAAGCTATGGCTACACCTTC. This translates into CASSPSGQSYGYTF.

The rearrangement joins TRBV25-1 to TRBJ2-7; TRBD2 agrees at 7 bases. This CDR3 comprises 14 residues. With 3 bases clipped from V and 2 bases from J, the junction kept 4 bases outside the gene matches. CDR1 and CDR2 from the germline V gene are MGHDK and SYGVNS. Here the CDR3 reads CASSDRDYPYEQYF. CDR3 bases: TGTGCCAGCAGTGACAGGGACTATCCCTACGAGCAGTACTTC.

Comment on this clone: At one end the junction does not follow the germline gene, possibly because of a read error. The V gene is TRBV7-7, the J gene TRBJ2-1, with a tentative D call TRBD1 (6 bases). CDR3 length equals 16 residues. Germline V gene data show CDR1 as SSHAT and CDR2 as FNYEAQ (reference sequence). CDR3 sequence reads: CASSLGAGADYNEQFF. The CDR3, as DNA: TGTGCTAGCAGCTTAGGGGCAGGGGCGGACTACAATGAGCAGTTCTTC. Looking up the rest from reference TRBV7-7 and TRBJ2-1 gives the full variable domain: GAGVSQSPRYKVTKRGQDVTLRCDPISSHATLYWYQQALGQGPEFLTYFNYEAQPDKSGLPSDRFSAERPEGSISTLTIQRTEQRDSAMYRCASSLGAGADYNEQFFGPGTRLTVL.

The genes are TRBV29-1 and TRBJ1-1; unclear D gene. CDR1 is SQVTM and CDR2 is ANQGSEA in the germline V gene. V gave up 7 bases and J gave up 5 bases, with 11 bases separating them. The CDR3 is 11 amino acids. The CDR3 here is CSAGGGTEAFF. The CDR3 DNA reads TGCAGCGCAGGAGGTGGAACTGAAGCTTTCTTT.

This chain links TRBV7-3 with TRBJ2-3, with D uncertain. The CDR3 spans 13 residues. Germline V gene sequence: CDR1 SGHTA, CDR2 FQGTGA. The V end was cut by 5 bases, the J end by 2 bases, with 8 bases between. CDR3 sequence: CASSRAVTDTQYF. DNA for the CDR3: TGTGCCAGCAGCCGCGCGGTCACAGATACGCAGTATTTT.

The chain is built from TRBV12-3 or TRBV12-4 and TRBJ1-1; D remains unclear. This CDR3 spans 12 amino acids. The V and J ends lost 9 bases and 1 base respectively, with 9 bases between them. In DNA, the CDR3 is TGTGCCAGTCTGGGTGGGAACACTGAAGCTTTCTTT. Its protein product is CASLGGNTEAFF.

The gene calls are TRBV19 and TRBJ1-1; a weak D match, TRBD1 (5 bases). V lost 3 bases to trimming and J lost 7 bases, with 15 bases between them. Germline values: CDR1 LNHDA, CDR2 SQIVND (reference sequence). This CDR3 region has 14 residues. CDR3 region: CASSIFQGLSEAFF. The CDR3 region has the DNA TGTGCCAGTAGTATCTTCCAGGGACTGAGTGAAGCTTTCTTT.

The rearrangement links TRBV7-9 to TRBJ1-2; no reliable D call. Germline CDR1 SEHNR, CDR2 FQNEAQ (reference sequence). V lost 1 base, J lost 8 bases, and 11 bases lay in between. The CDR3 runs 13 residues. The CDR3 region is CASSLVQSWGYTF. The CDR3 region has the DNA TGTGCCAGCAGCTTAGTTCAGTCCTGGGGCTACACCTTC.

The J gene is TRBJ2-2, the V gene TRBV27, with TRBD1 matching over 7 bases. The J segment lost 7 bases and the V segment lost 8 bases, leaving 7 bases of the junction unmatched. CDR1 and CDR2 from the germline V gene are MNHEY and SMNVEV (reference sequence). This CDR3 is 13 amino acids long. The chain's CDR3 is CASRTGGHGELFF. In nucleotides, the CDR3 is TGTGCCAGCCGGACAGGTGGTCACGGGGAGCTGTTTTTT.

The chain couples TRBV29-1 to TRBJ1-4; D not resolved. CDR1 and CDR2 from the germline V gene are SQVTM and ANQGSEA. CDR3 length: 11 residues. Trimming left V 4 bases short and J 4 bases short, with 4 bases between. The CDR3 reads CSVGDNEKLFF. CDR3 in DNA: TGCAGCGTTGGGGATAATGAAAAACTGTTTTTT.

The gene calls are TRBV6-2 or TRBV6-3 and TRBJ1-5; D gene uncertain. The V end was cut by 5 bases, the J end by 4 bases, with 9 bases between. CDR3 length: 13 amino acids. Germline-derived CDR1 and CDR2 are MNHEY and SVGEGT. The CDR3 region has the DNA TGTGCCAGCAGTATGATGGGGAATCAGCCCCAGCATTTT. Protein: CASSMMGNQPQHF.

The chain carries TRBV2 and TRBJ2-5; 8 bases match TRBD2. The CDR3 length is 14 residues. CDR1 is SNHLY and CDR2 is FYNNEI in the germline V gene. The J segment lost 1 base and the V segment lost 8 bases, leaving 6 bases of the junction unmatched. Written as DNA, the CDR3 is TGTGCCAGCCGGGGGGGAACCTCCCAAGAGACCCAGTACTTC. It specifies CASRGGTSQETQYF.

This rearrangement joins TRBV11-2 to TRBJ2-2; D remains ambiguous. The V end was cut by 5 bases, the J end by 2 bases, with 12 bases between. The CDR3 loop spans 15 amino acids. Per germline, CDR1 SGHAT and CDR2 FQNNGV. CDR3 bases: TGTGCCAGCAGCATTCGTCGGTTCAACACCGGGGAGCTGTTTTTT. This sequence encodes CASSIRRFNTGELFF.

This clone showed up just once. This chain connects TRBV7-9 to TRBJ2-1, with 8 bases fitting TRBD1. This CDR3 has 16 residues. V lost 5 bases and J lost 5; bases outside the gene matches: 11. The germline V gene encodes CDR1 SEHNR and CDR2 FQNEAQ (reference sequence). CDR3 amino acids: CASSPPRTGLDNEQFF. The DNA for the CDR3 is TGTGCCAGCAGCCCCCCCCGGACAGGGCTCGACAATGAGCAGTTCTTC. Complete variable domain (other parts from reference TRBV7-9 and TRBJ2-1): DTGVSQNPRHKITKRGQNVTFRCDPISEHNRLYWYRQTLGQGPEFLTYFQNEAQLEKSRLLSDRFSAERPKGSFSTLEIQRTEQGDSAMYLCASSPPRTGLDNEQFFGPGTRLTVL.

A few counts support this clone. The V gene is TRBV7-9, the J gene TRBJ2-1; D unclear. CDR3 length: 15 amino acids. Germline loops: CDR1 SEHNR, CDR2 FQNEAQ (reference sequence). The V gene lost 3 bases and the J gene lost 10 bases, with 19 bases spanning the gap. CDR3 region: CASSFTRDPRREQFF. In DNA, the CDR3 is TGTGCCAGCAGCTTCACACGAGACCCTAGGAGAGAGCAGTTCTTC.